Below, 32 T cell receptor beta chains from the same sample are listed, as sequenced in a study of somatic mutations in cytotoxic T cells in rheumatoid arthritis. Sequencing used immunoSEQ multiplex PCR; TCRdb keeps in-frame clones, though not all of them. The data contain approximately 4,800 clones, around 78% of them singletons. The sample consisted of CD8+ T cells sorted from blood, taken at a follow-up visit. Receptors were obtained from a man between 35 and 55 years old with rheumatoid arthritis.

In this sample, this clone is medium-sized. CDR3 amino acids: CASSVAYRNNEQFF. Here the CDR3 DNA reads TGTGCCAGCAGCGTAGCTTACAGAAACAATGAGCAGTTCTTC. The chain uses TRBV9 and TRBJ2-1; D uncertain. V was shortened by 0 bases and J by 5 bases, with 9 bases between the two germline ends. Germline values: CDR1 SGDLS, CDR2 YYNGEE. The CDR3 totals 14 residues.

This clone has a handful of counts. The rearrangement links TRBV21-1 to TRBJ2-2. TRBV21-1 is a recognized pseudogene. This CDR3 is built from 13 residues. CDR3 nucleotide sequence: TGTGCCAGCAGCAAGATTAACACCGGGGAGCTGTTTTTT. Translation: CASSKINTGELFF.

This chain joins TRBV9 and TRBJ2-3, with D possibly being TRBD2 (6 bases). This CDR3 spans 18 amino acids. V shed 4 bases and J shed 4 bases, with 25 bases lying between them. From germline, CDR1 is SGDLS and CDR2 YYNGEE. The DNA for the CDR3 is TGTGCCAGCAGCTCCCCGGTCCAACTAGCTACCGACTCAGATACGCAGTATTTT. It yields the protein CASSSPVQLATDSDTQYF.

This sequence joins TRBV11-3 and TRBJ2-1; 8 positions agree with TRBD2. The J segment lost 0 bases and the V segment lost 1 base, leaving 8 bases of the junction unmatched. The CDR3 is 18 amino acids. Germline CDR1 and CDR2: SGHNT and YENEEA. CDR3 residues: CASSLGGRSGGSYNEQFF. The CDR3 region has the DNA TGTGCCAGCAGCTTAGGGGGTCGGAGCGGGGGCTCCTACAATGAGCAGTTCTTC.

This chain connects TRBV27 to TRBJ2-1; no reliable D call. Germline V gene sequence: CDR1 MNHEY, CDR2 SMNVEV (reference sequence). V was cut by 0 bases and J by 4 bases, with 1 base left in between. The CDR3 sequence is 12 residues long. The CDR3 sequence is CASSLSYNEQFF. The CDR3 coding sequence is TGTGCCAGCAGTTTATCGTACAATGAGCAGTTCTTC.

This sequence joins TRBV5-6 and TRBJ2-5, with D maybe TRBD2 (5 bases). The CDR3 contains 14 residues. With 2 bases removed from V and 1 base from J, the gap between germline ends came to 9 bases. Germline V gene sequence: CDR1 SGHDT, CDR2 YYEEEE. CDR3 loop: CASSFRTLQETQYF. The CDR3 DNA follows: TGTGCCAGCAGCTTCAGGACTCTCCAAGAGACCCAGTACTTC.

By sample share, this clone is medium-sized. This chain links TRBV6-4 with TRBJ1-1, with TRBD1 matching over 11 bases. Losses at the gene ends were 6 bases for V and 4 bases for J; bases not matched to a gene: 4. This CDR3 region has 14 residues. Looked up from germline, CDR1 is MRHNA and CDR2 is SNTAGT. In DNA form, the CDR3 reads TGTGCCAGCAGCGCCGGGACAGGGGGCACTGAAGCTTTCTTT. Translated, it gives CASSAGTGGTEAFF.

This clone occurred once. The CDR3 DNA follows: TGTGCCAGCAGCGCACCATTAGCGGGAATCAATGAGCAGTTCTTC. Its translation is CASSAPLAGINEQFF. The chain couples TRBV7-9 to TRBJ2-1; 8 nucleotides match TRBD2. The CDR3 is made up of 15 amino acids. Germline values: CDR1 SEHNR, CDR2 FQNEAQ (reference sequence). Trimming at V came to 5 bases and at J to 6 bases, leaving 9 bases not matched to a gene.

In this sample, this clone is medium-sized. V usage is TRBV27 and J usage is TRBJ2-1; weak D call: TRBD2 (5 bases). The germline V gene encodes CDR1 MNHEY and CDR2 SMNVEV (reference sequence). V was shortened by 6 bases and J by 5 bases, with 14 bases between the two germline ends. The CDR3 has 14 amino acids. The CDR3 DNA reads TGTGCCAGCAGACTAGGTTGGCCCGACAATGAGCAGTTCTTC. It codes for CASRLGWPDNEQFF.

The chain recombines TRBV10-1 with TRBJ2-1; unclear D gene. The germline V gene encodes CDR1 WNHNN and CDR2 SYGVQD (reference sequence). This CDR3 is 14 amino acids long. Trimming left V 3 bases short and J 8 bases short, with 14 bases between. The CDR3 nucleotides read TGCGCCAGCAGTGATAACGCCGCCTGGGATGAGCAGTTCTTC. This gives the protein CASSDNAAWDEQFF.

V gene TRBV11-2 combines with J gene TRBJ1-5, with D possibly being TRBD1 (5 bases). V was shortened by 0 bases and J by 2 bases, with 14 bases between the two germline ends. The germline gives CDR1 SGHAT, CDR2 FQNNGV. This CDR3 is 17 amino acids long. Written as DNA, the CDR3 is TGTGCCAGCAGCTTAGAGGGGGTTCGGGGTGGCAATCAGCCCCAGCATTTT. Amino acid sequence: CASSLEGVRGGNQPQHF.

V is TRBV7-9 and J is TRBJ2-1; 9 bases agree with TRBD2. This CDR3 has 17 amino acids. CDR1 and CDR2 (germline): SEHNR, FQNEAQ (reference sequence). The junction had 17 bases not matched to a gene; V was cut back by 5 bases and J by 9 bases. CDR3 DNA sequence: TGTGCCAGCAGCCCACGCCAACGGCGGGAGGGCCTCAGTGAGCAGTTCTTC. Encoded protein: CASSPRQRREGLSEQFF.

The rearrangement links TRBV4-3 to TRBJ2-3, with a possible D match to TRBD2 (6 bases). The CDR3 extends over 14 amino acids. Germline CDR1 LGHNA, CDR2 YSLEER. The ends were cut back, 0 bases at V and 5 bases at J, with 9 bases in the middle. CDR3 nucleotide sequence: TGCGCCAGCAGCCAAGATCGGAGGGGAGATACGCAGTATTTT. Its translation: CASSQDRRGDTQYF.

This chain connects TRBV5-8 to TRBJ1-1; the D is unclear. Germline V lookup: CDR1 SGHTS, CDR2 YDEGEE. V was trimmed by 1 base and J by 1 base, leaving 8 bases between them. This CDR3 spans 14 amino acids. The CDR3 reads CASSLTFPNTEAFF. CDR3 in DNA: TGTGCCAGCAGCTTGACGTTCCCGAACACTGAAGCTTTCTTT.

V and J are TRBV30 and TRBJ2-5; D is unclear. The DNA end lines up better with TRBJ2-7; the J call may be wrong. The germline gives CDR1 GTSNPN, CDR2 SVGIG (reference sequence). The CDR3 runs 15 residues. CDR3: CAWSVLPELAYEQYF. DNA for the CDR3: TGTGCCTGGAGTGTACTCCCTGAACTCGCCTACGAGCAGTACTTC.

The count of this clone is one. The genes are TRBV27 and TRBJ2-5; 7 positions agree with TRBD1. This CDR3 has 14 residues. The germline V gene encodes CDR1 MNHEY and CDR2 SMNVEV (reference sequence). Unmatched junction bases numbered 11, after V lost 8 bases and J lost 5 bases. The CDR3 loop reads CASSPGTAGETQYF. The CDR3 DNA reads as TGTGCCAGCTCCCCCGGGACAGCCGGCGAGACCCAGTACTTC.

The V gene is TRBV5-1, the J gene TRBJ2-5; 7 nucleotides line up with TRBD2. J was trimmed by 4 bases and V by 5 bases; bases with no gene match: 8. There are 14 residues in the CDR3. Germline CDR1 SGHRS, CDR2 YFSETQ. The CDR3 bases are TGCGCCAGCAGTAAAGGGACTATCCGAGAGACCCAGTACTTC. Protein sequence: CASSKGTIRETQYF.

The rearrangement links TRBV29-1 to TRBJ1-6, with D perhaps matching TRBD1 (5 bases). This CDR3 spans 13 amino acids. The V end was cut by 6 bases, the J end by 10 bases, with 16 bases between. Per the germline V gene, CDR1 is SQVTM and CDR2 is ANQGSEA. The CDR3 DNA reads TGCAGCGTGACGTTAGACGGGGGATCACCCCTCCACTTT. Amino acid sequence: CSVTLDGGSPLHF.

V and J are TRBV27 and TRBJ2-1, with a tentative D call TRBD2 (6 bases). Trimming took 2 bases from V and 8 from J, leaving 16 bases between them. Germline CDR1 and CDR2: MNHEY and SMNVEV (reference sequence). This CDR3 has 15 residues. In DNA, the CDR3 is TGTGCCAGCAGTTTAACCCGAGCAGGGAGGTATGAGCAGTTCTTC. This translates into CASSLTRAGRYEQFF.

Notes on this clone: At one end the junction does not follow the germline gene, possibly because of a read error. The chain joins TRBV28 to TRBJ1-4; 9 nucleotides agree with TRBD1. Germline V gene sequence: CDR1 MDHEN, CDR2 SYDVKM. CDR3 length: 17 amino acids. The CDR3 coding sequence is TGTACCAGCAGTTTATGGACAGGGGATATTACTAATGAAAAACTGTTTTTT. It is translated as CTSSLWTGDITNEKLFF.

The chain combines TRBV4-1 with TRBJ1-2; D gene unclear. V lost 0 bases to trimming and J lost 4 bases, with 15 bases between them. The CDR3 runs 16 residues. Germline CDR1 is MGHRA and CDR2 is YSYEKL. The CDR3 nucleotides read TGCGCCAGCAGCCAAGATGACGGCGGCAGCATCTATGGCTACACCTTC. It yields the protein CASSQDDGGSIYGYTF.

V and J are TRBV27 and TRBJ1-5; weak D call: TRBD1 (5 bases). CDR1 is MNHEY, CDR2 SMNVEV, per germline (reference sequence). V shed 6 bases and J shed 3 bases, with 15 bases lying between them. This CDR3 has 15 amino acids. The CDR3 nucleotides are TGTGCCAGCAGCGCTCAAGGGACCTTCAATCAGCCCCAGCATTTT. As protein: CASSAQGTFNQPQHF.

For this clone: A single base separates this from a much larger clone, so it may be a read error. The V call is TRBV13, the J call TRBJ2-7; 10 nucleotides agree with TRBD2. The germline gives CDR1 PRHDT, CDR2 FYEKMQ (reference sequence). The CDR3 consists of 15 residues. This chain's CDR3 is CASSQSSSGSYEQYF. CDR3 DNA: TGCGCCAGCAGCCAATCTTCTAGCGGGAGCTACGAGCAGTACTTC.

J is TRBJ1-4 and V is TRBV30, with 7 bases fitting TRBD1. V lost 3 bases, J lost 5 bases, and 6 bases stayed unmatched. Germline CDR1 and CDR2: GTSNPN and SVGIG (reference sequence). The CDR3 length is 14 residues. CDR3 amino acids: CAWRKTGRNEKLFF. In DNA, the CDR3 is TGTGCCTGGAGAAAGACAGGGAGGAATGAAAAACTGTTTTTT.

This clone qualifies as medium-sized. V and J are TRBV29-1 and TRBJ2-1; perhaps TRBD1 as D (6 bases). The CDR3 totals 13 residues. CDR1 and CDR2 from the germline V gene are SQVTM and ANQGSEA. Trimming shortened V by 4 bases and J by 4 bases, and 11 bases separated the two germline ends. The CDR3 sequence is CSVASGDYNEQFF. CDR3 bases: TGCAGCGTTGCGTCAGGGGATTACAATGAGCAGTTCTTC.

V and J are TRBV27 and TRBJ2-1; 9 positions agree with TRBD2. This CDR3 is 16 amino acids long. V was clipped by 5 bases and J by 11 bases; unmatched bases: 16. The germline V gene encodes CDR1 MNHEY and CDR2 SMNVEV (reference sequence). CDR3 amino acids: CASSQYSGSPRNQQFF. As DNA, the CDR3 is TGTGCCAGCAGTCAATATAGCGGGAGCCCCCGAAATCAGCAGTTCTTC.

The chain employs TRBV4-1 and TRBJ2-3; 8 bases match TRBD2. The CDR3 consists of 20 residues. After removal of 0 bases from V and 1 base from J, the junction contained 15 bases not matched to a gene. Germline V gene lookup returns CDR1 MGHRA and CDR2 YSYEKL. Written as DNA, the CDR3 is TGCGCCAGCAGCCAAGATAGTCGGTTAAGCGGGAGAGGGGGCACAGATACGCAGTATTTT. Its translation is CASSQDSRLSGRGGTDTQYF.

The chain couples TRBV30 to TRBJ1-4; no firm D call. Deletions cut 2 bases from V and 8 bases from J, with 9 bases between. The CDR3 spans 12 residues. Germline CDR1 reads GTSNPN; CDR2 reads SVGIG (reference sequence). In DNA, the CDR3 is TGTGCCTGGAGTATGGGCCGGGAAAAACTGTTTTTT. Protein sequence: CAWSMGREKLFF.

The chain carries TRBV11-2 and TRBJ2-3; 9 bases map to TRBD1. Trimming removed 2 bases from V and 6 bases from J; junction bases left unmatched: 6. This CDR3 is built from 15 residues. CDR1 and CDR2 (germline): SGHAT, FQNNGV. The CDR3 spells CASSLKRQGVDTQYF. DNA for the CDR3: TGTGCCAGCAGCTTAAAGAGACAGGGGGTTGATACGCAGTATTTT.

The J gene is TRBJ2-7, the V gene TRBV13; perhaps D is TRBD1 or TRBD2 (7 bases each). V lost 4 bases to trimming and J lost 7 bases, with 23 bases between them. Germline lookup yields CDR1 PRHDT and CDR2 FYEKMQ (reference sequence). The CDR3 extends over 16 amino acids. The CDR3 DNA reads TGTGCCAGCAGCTCAGGGGGGGGCGCCCTCCGGGGAGAGCAGTACTTC. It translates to CASSSGGGALRGEQYF.

This CDR3 reads CASSLFLGTEQYF. As DNA, the CDR3 is TGTGCCAGCAGCTTGTTTTTGGGGACGGAGCAGTACTTC. The rearrangement uses TRBV5-4 and TRBJ2-7; D assignment may be TRBD1 or TRBD2 (5 bases each). V was pared by 1 base and J by 7 bases, with 12 bases between. Looked up from germline, CDR1 is SGHNT and CDR2 is YYREEE (reference sequence). The CDR3 totals 13 residues.

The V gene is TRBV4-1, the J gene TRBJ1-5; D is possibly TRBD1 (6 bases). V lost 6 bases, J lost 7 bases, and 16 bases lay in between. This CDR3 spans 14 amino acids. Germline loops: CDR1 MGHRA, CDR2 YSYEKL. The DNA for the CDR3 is TGCGCCAGCAGACAAACAGGGCAGGGGCAGCCCCAGCATTTT. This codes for CASRQTGQGQPQHF.